This TCR beta chain was sequenced during a study of blood T cell repertoires in COVID-19. Study-wide background: Sources were T cells, B-cell-depleted T cells, or PBMCs; the material itself was cDNA or gDNA.

Methods used by the authors: Amplification with reference gene primers provided the estimates of nucleated cell counts. Sequencing used immunoSEQ multiplex PCR; TCRdb keeps in-frame clones, though not all of them. The DNA was the basis for D and trimming; V, J and clone size are from that table. The sample gives 95,000 to 150,000 clones, about four fifths of which show up once; 3% to 4.5% is in the top ten. V was clipped by 2 bases and J by 3 bases, with 5 bases between them. Per the germline V gene, CDR1 is MNHEY and CDR2 is SVGEGT. CDR3 size: 13 residues. This clone came up once. The sample consisted of peripheral blood. The sequence came from a woman older than 75 with acute or convalescent COVID-19. The gene calls are TRBV6-2 or TRBV6-3 and TRBJ1-3, with D hard to call. This CDR3 reads CASSYQVGNTIYF. CDR3 DNA: TGTGCCAGCAGTTACCAGGTTGGAAACACCATATATTTT.